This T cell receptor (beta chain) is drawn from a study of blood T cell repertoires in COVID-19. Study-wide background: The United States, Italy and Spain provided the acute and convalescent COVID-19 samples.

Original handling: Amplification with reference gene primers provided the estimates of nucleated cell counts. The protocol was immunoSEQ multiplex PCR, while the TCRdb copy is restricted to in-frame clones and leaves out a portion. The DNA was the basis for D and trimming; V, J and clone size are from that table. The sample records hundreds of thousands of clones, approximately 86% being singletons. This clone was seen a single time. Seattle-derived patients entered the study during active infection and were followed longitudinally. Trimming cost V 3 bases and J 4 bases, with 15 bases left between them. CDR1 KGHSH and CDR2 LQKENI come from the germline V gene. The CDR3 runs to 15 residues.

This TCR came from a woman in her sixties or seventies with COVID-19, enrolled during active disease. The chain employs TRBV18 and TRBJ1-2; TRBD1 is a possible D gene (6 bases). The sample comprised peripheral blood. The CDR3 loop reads CASSPSQRTAYGYTF. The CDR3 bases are TGTGCCAGCTCACCCTCACAGCGGACAGCCTATGGCTACACCTTC.